The 4 T cell receptor beta chains below come from one sample, sequenced in a study of T cell responses to AZD1222 COVID-19 vaccine. Only in-frame clones appear in the TCRdb table, and some are missing; sequencing was by immunoSEQ multiplex PCR. The sample includes approximately 130,000 clones, approximately 90% of them seen just once. Specimen: peripheral blood, collected 28 days after the second dose of the MenACWY control vaccine. The receptors originated from an adult who received the MenACWY meningococcal vaccine as a control.

The genes are TRBV6-5 and TRBJ1-1; D is ambiguous. The CDR3 sequence is 15 residues long. CDR1 is MNHEY and CDR2 is SVGAGI in the germline V gene. Trimming removed 7 bases at V and 1 base at J, with 16 bases between. CDR3 sequence reads: CASTAPGLTNTEAFF. The CDR3 DNA is TGTGCCAGCACCGCACCCGGACTGACGAACACTGAAGCTTTCTTT.

The chain uses TRBV7-9 and TRBJ2-5; D tentatively fits TRBD1 or TRBD2 (5 bases each). CDR1 is SEHNR and CDR2 is FQNEAQ in the germline V gene (reference sequence). The CDR3 covers 16 residues. The V end lost 1 base, the J end lost 1 base, and 13 bases lay between the germline ends. The CDR3 coding sequence is TGTGCCAGCAGCTTAGGAAGATCTGGGGGCCAAGAGACCCAGTACTTC. Protein: CASSLGRSGGQETQYF.

This clone was seen only a few times. The rearrangement joins TRBV4-2 to TRBJ1-5; 9 positions agree with TRBD1. Germline V gives CDR1 LGHNA, CDR2 YNFKEQ. V shed 3 bases, J shed 6 bases, and the junction held 9 bases outside the gene matches. The CDR3 totals 16 residues. The CDR3 DNA sequence: TGTGCCAGCAGCCATGACCGGGACAGGGTTACTCAGCCCCAGCATTTT. Protein sequence: CASSHDRDRVTQPQHF.

The chain has TRBV7-9 and TRBJ1-2, with D perhaps TRBD1 (6 bases). Germline CDR1 is SEHNR and CDR2 is FQNEAQ (reference sequence). V lost 6 bases and J 6 bases, leaving 17 bases between the germline ends. This CDR3 region has 14 residues. CDR3 in amino acids: CASSPQGSGDGYTF. CDR3 bases: TGTGCCAGCAGTCCACAGGGATCGGGCGATGGCTACACCTTC.